The clone carrying this T cell receptor beta chain was counted many times. As yet, its antigen is unknown. Unique molecular identifiers were affixed to discrete cDNA molecules within the library. TCRdb redid the calling of the RACE reads with MiXCR, one entry per CDR3 protein. In the table there are some 40,000 distinct CDR3 sequences, about 3.7% of which are singletons. Germline CDR1 SGHRS, CDR2 YFSETQ. V gave up 3 bases and J gave up 3 bases; unmatched junction bases: 15. CDR3 length: 17 amino acids. The data are from a study of human T cells and chemical hapten exposure. Time point defined: healthy volunteer bleed at 6 weeks. Whole blood that had not been fractionated was the source of extracted total RNA. Broader study findings: TCRs exceeding a frequency of 1 in 1000 stayed unchanged under DPC sensitization.

The chain recombines TRBV5-1 with TRBJ2-7; 7 bases are shared with TRBD2. The sequenced material came from whole blood. The TCR originated in a human donor in good health. Some clones in this sample may be carry-over from other donors' samples. CDR3 coding DNA: TGCGCCAGCAGCTCATCCGTGGGGAGGGCCCCCTTCTACGAGCAGTACTTC. It yields the protein CASSSSVGRAPFYEQYF.